This T cell receptor beta chain was profiled in a study of blood T cell repertoires in COVID-19. Study context: T cells, B-cell-depleted T cells, or PBMCs supplied cDNA or gDNA.

TCRdb's table, derived via immunoSEQ multiplex PCR, lists solely in-frame clones and lacks some. The table lists roughly 230,000 clones, 90% of them singletons, with 2.1% in the top ten. This clone was counted a single time. V lost 0 bases, J lost 5 bases, and 13 bases stayed unmatched. Germline-derived CDR1 and CDR2 are MNHEY and SVGEGT. The CDR3 consists of 17 residues. This clonotype was sampled from a woman aged 55 to 70 with COVID-19, enrolled during active disease. The sequenced material came from peripheral blood. The chain has TRBV6-2 or TRBV6-3 and TRBJ2-7, with 7 positions matching TRBD2. The DNA of the CDR3 is TGTGCCAGCAGTTACTCGATTGTAGGGAGGGAGAGTCACGAGCAGTACTTC. Amino acid sequence: CASSYSIVGRESHEQYF.